The 18 T cell receptor beta chains below all came from one sample that was sequenced in a study of shared T cell receptors in the human thymus. The method was immunoSEQ multiplex PCR; TCRdb's version includes in-frame clones alone and lacks a portion of them. The sample gives 540,000 or so clones, more than 75% of which show up once; more than 0.01% is in the top ten. These same records also appear under a second study, on human thymus T cells.

The source material was thymocytes. The receptor source for this set is a boy under two years old with a congenital heart defect.

The rearrangement joins TRBV6-6 to TRBJ1-4; TRBD1 agrees at 7 bases. V was clipped by 8 bases and J by 8 bases; unmatched bases: 14. Germline V gene data show CDR1 as MNHNY and CDR2 as SVGAGI (reference sequence). CDR3 length: 15 residues. The DNA of the CDR3 is TGTGCCAGCCTTGGGCGCGGAAAAGGGGGCGAAAAACTGTTTTTT. Translation: CASLGRGKGGEKLFF.

This chain links TRBV5-1 with TRBJ2-5, with D uncertain. The germline CDR1 and CDR2 sequences are SGHRS and YFSETQ. The ends were cut back, 0 bases at V and 3 bases at J, with 12 bases in the middle. The CDR3 runs to 15 residues. CDR3 amino acids: CASSLAAWQEETQYF. CDR3 coding DNA: TGCGCCAGCAGCTTGGCCGCTTGGCAGGAAGAGACCCAGTACTTC.

This rearrangement joins TRBV5-1 to TRBJ2-5; 14 bases align to TRBD2. Germline loops: CDR1 SGHRS, CDR2 YFSETQ. Trimming took 4 bases from V and 1 from J; bases not matched to a gene: 3. This CDR3 is 16 amino acids long. This CDR3 reads CASSPGLAGGQETQYF. As DNA, the CDR3 is TGCGCCAGCAGCCCCGGACTAGCGGGGGGCCAAGAGACCCAGTACTTC.

The rearrangement uses TRBV7-6 and TRBJ2-7; 8 positions agree with TRBD2. The CDR3 is made up of 15 amino acids. Germline CDR1 and CDR2: SGHVS and FNYEAQ. Germline trimming cut 5 bases from V and 2 bases from J; bases unmatched to any gene: 8. CDR3 amino acids: CASSPPGTRAYEQYF. The CDR3 DNA reads as TGTGCCAGCAGCCCACCCGGGACTAGGGCCTACGAGCAGTACTTC.

This rearrangement joins TRBV28 to TRBJ2-1; TRBD2 matches at 7 bases. The CDR3 covers 15 residues. Germline-derived CDR1 and CDR2 are MDHEN and SYDVKM. V was pared by 6 bases and J by 3 bases, with 8 bases of the junction left unmatched. CDR3 region: CASRGTGRDYNEQFF. The CDR3 DNA sequence: TGTGCCAGCAGGGGGACGGGGAGGGACTACAATGAGCAGTTCTTC.

The rearrangement links TRBV18 to TRBJ2-5; 7 positions match TRBD2. Looked up from germline, CDR1 is KGHSH and CDR2 is LQKENI. The CDR3 is 15 residues long. The trim removed 6 bases at V and 1 base at J, leaving 8 bases unmatched. CDR3 in amino acids: CASSPPGLPQETQYF. CDR3 sequence (DNA): TGTGCCAGCTCCCCTCCGGGACTACCCCAAGAGACCCAGTACTTC.

This clone has only a few counts. This chain joins TRBV4-3 and TRBJ2-1, with 7 bases identical to TRBD2. The V gene end was trimmed by 1 base and the J gene end by 5 bases; junction bases not matched to a gene: 2. Germline loops: CDR1 LGHNA, CDR2 YSLEER. The CDR3 is made up of 14 amino acids. CDR3 sequence (DNA): TGCGCCAGCAGCCAAGGGCTAGCGGACAATGAGCAGTTCTTC. Protein product: CASSQGLADNEQFF.

The chain employs TRBV27 and TRBJ1-5; TRBD1 might be the D (6 bases). CDR3 length: 15 residues. Trimming shortened V by 6 bases and J by 1 base, and 13 bases separated the two germline ends. Germline values: CDR1 MNHEY, CDR2 SMNVEV (reference sequence). The CDR3 nucleotides read TGTGCCAGCAGCCCCTTCACAGGGAGCAATCAGCCCCAGCATTTT. Encoded protein: CASSPFTGSNQPQHF.

There are a few counts of this clone. This chain connects TRBV4-3 to TRBJ2-2; 9 nucleotides agree with TRBD2. After removal of 1 base from V and 0 bases from J, the junction contained 9 bases not matched to a gene. CDR3 length equals 19 residues. Germline CDR1 and CDR2: LGHNA and YSLEER. CDR3 protein: CASSQGWREGLTNTGELFF. The DNA for the CDR3 is TGCGCCAGCAGCCAAGGTTGGCGGGAGGGCCTTACGAACACCGGGGAGCTGTTTTTT.

A single count supports this clone. The rearrangement links TRBV5-6 to TRBJ2-2; D remains ambiguous. V was pared by 0 bases and J by 3 bases, with 6 bases between. The CDR3 contains 14 residues. CDR1 and CDR2 (germline): SGHDT, YYEEEE. CDR3 loop: CASSLVQYTGELFF. CDR3 DNA sequence: TGTGCCAGCAGCTTGGTACAGTACACCGGGGAGCTGTTTTTT. The complete variable domain, with remaining parts taken from reference TRBV5-6 and TRBJ2-2, reads DAGVTQSPTHLIKTRGQQVTLRCSPKSGHDTVSWYQQALGQGPQFIFQYYEEEERQRGNFPDRFSGHQFPNYSSELNVNALLLGDSALYLCASSLVQYTGELFFGEGSRLTVL.

This clone was counted between two and nine times. The chain links TRBV4-3 to TRBJ2-4, with TRBD2 identical over 11 bases. Per germline, CDR1 LGHNA and CDR2 YSLEER. J lost 7 bases, V lost 4 bases, and 3 bases had no gene match. The CDR3 contains 14 residues. The chain's CDR3 is CASSRLAGGNIQYF. As DNA, the CDR3 is TGCGCCAGCAGCCGCCTAGCGGGAGGCAACATTCAGTACTTC.

V usage is TRBV5-6 and J usage is TRBJ2-3, with 10 bases fitting TRBD2. There are 15 residues in the CDR3. Germline CDR1 reads SGHDT; CDR2 reads YYEEEE. After removal of 2 bases from V and 3 bases from J, the junction contained 3 bases not matched to a gene. The CDR3, as DNA: TGTGCCAGCAGCTTAGGACTAGCGGATACAGATACGCAGTATTTT. This sequence encodes CASSLGLADTDTQYF.

This clone was detected only once. The V and J genes are TRBV6-6 and TRBJ2-4; 7 bases agree with TRBD1. V dropped 2 bases and J dropped 7; count of bases not matched to a gene: 11. This CDR3 has 16 amino acids. Germline loops: CDR1 MNHNY, CDR2 SVGAGI (reference sequence). CDR3 DNA: TGTGCCAGCAGTTACGAGACCGAAGACAGGGAGAACATTCAGTACTTC. Its protein product is CASSYETEDRENIQYF.

The chain is built from TRBV5-4 and TRBJ2-1, with D hard to call. Trimming cost V 3 bases and J 6 bases, with 4 bases left between them. Germline V gene lookup returns CDR1 SGHNT and CDR2 YYREEE (reference sequence). This CDR3 is built from 11 residues. Here the CDR3 DNA reads TGTGCCAGCAGCTCCAGCAATGAGCAGTTCTTC. Translating gives CASSSSNEQFF.

The CDR3 DNA sequence: TGTGCCAGCAGCTTGGAGGGTCCCGGGAGGGAAGAGACCCAGTACTTC. This codes for CASSLEGPGREETQYF. The rearrangement uses TRBV5-4 and TRBJ2-5; 8 bases agree with TRBD2. In germline, CDR1 is SGHNT, CDR2 YYREEE (reference sequence). V was pared by 0 bases and J by 3 bases, with 7 bases of the junction left unmatched. The CDR3 length is 16 residues.

In DNA, the CDR3 is TGTGCCAGCAGTTACGGCGGGAGGTCTACCGGGGAGCTGTTTTTT. Translation gives CASSYGGRSTGELFF. The chain links TRBV6-5 to TRBJ2-2, with TRBD2 identical over 8 bases. V was pared by 2 bases and J by 5 bases, with 4 bases of the junction left unmatched. CDR3 length: 15 amino acids. Looked up from germline, CDR1 is MNHEY and CDR2 is SVGAGI.

The chain links TRBV7-9 to TRBJ1-5, with D possibly TRBD1 on 5 matching bases. The CDR3 covers 18 residues. V was pared by 1 base and J by 0 bases, with 16 bases between. Per the germline V gene, CDR1 is SEHNR and CDR2 is FQNEAQ (reference sequence). The CDR3 DNA reads TGTGCCAGCAGCTTAGTCGTCCCAGGGAGGGTTAGCAATCAGCCCCAGCATTTT. Translation: CASSLVVPGRVSNQPQHF.

The gene calls are TRBV5-1 and TRBJ2-7; no clear D. CDR3 length: 15 residues. The germline gives CDR1 SGHRS, CDR2 YFSETQ. With 0 bases removed from V and 0 bases from J, the gap between germline ends came to 10 bases. This CDR3 reads CASSLVHQHSYEQYF. For the CDR3, the DNA is TGCGCCAGCAGCTTGGTTCATCAACACTCCTACGAGCAGTACTTC.